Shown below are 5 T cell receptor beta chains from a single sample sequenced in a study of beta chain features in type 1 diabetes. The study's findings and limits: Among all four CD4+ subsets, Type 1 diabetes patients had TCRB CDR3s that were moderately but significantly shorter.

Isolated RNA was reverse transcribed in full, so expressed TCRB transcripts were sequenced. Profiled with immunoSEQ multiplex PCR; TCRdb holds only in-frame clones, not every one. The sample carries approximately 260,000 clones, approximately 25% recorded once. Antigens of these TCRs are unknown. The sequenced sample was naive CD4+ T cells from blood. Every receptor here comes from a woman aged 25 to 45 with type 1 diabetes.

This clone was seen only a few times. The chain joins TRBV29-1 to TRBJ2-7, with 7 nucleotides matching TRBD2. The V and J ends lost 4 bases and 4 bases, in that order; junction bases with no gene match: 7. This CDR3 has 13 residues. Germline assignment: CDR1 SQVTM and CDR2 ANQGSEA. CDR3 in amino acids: CSVAAGVRYEQYF. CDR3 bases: TGCAGCGTTGCGGCGGGAGTACGGTACGAGCAGTACTTC.

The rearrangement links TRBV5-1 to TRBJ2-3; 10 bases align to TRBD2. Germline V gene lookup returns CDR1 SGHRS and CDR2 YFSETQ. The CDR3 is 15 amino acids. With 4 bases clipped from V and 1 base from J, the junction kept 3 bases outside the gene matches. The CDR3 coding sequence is TGCGCCAGCAGCGCACTAGCGGGGCGCACAGATACGCAGTATTTT. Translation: CASSALAGRTDTQYF. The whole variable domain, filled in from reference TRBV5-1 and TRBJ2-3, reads KAGVTQTPRYLIKTRGQQVTLSCSPISGHRSVSWYQQTPGQGLQFLFEYFSETQRNKGNFPGRFSGRQFSNSRSEMNVSTLELGDSALYLCASSALAGRTDTQYFGPGTRLTVL.

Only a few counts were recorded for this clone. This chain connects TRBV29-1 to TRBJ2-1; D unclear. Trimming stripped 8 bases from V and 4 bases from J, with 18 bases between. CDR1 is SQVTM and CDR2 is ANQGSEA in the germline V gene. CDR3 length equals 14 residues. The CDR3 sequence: CSFCYNAEYNEQFF. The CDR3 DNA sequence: TGCAGCTTTTGCTATAACGCCGAATACAATGAGCAGTTCTTC.

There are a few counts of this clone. The CDR3 sequence is CASSWEETQYF. CDR3 nucleotides: TGTGCCAGCAGCTGGGAGGAGACCCAGTACTTC. The chain has TRBV7-9 and TRBJ2-5, with TRBD2 as a possible D gene (5 bases). The CDR3 runs to 11 residues. Germline CDR1 is SEHNR and CDR2 is FQNEAQ (reference sequence). The ends were cut back, 4 bases at V and 5 bases at J, with 5 bases in the middle.

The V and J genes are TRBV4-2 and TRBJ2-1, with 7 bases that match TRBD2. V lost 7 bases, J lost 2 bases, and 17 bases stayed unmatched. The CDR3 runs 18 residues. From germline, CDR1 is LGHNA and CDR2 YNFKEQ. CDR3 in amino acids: CASTELPRLAATYNEQFF. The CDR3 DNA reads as TGTGCCAGCACCGAGCTCCCCCGTCTAGCGGCAACCTACAATGAGCAGTTCTTC.